The T cell receptor beta chain under discussion was sequenced for a study of shared clonotypes between healthy human individuals (dated by TCRdb to about 2020). With respect to the entire study: The cohort comprised two women and a few men aged 18 to 49 years. Different laboratories and diverse techniques were used to prepare libraries and sequence TCR repertoires, to increase sequencing depth and limit assay-specific biases. The study deeply sequenced blood TCR repertoires of about five healthy adults to estimate repertoire size and the extent of clonotype sharing between individuals. Each donor's leukapheresis produced roughly between about 0.8 and 8.9 billion PBMCs. Per donor, three plates each were used for CD4 naive and CD4 memory, two for CD8 naive, and one for CD8 memory.

Healthy HIV-negative adults with no recently reported acute infections or vaccinations were included as donors. Every donor was a Caucasian adult residing in Nashville, Tennessee, USA. CD8 memory samples consisted of magnetically selected CD45RO+ cells combined with CCR7-negative CD45RA+ effector memory (TemRA) cells. Blood was obtained by leukapheresis, after which PBMCs were separated by Ficoll-Histopaque density gradient centrifugation and cryopreserved in liquid nitrogen vapor phase. Analytical flow cytometry was used to check the purity and quantity of every magnetically sorted T cell population. Each sorted fraction had its genomic DNA isolated and then quantified by UV absorbance on a Nanodrop 2000c. Broad study findings and their caveats: The small number of donors limited the genetic and exposure-history diversity represented. Naive subsets generally had larger estimated clonotype richness than memory subsets did. Compared with non-shared clonotypes, the clonotypes found in all four sorted-subset donors had higher generation probabilities. Pairwise subsampling led to the expectation that sequencing depth would affect the degree of clonotype sharing among donors. Sharing across a handful of donors was observed for about 5% of naive CD4, less than 4% of naive CD8, about 2.5% of memory CD4, and roughly 0.4% of memory CD8 clonotypes. Sampling was restricted to blood, and TCR repertoires in tissue are likely to differ from TCR repertoires in blood. Rarefaction of sorted-subset datasets indicated incomplete sequencing despite the large sequencing depth.

Concerning this clone: It has no known antigen specificity. No base-level quality is on record; no much larger clone is a single base apart.

Clipping removes 4 bases from V and 2 bases from J, with 8 as the unmatched junction base count. CDR1 and CDR2, looked up from the germline V gene, are MNHEY and SVGAGI. Spanning cysteine to phenylalanine, the CDR3 consists of 16 amino acids. Only the CDR3 portion is preserved as DNA: 48 bases, with reading frame beginning at the first base. Using the deep immunoSEQ assay, multiplex PCR amplified TCR CDR3 regions from genomic DNA. Extracted genomic DNA from each cell subset was distributed evenly across all wells of several immunoSEQ 96-well plates, and each plate was treated as a replicate. For sorted subsets, about 220 ng of genomic DNA, equivalent to around 29,000 T cell genomes, went into each replicate PCR. The purified libraries were quantified using a Qubit 3.0 fluorometer, sized with a Bioanalyzer 2100, and then quantified again using the KAPA Library Quantification kit. Every immunoSEQ 96-well plate was sequenced on a separate single-read 150-cycle Illumina NextSeq 550 flow cell. In the original analysis: Because the immunoSEQ output held only junctional sequences and lacked quality scores, the filtering could not match the filtering applied to full-length reads. To assign V/J genes and CDR3, sequences were annotated against IMGT germline references using PyIR, a Python wrapper for IgBLAST v1.9. Reads with weak V/J assignments (E-value above 1e-6), missing CDR3, stop codons, out-of-frame junctions, or ambiguous translated residues were removed. V3J clonotypes were defined by identical inferred V gene, J gene, and CDR3 amino acid sequence. The percentage overlap between two repertoires was calculated by dividing the number of shared unique clonotypes by the size of the smaller repertoire. Richness of each repertoire was evaluated using RTK rarefaction, the Chao1 estimator, and Recon v2.1 estimates of unobserved clonotypes. Generation probabilities for all TCRbeta clonotypes obtained by the gDNA method from a handful of donors were computed using OLGA. Here the immuneACCESS table is served through TCRdb, limited to in-frame sequences with V and J called. Missing clones are a known gap in these copies; in checked studies unresolved V genes cover under half, and the rest lacks a known reason. V, J and clone size are taken as reported in that table, and D and trimming were inferred from the DNA itself. This sample comprises about 690,000 clones, about 90% of them detected only once. 34% of the sample is taken by the ten largest.

The sequence was collected from a man younger than 30 in good health. Some clones in this sample may be carry-over from other donors' samples. The V gene is TRBV6-5 and the J gene is TRBJ1-5; TRBD1 lines up with 7 middle nucleotides. Sequenced input: memory CD8+ T cells from PBMCs. Interpreted using the paper, the cell subset or site label stands for: CD45RO+ cells pooled with CCR7-negative TemRA cells. The DNA sequence follows: TGTGCCAGCAGTTTGGACAGGCGGTTGGGCAATCAGCCCCAGCATTTT. This gives the protein CASSLDRRLGNQPQHF.